This T cell receptor beta chain was retrieved from a study of cytotoxic CD8 clonotypes in ibrutinib-treated CLL. Study as a whole: Sequencing produced an average of approximately 230,000 productive templates and more than 90,000 productive rearrangements per sample.

Produced via immunoSEQ multiplex PCR; TCRdb's table is partial and in-frame only. The table includes about 25,000 clones, 65% to 70% detected once. Trimming took 4 bases from V and 8 from J; bases not matched to a gene: 5. Germline values: CDR1 SGHRS, CDR2 YFSETQ. The CDR3 covers 14 residues. The chain is built from TRBV5-1 and TRBJ1-4, with 10 bases matching TRBD1. This TCR came from a human donor with chronic lymphocytic leukemia. The specimen comprised PBMCs, sampled at disease progression, from a patient treated with ibrutinib. Here the CDR3 reads CASSNGQGGEKLFF. CDR3 DNA: TGCGCCAGCAGCAATGGACAGGGGGGCGAAAAACTGTTTTTT.